This TCR beta chain was captured in a study of T cells in Graves' hyperthyroidism and ophthalmopathy. Whole-study context: Peripheral blood was drawn at first diagnosis, prior to all treatment. Points from the study as a whole: From stable hyperthyroidism, ophthalmopathy was set apart by a 13 V-J model. Blood also held most thyroid clonotypes expanded beyond 0.001.

Fresh peripheral blood, 8 to 10 ml, was the source of the PBMCs. A few counts support this clonotype. The antigen remains unidentified. Amplified TCR beta CDR3 regions came from RNA transcripts. Using the HTBI primer set, a first-round RT-PCR was run on the TCR CDR3. TCRdb itself ran the multiplex PCR reads through MiXCR, one entry per CDR3 protein. Among about 600,000 distinct CDR3 sequences listed, around 15% were seen once. Germline V gene lookup returns CDR1 SEHNR and CDR2 FQNEAQ (reference sequence). The CDR3 runs 17 residues. V shed 4 bases and J 0 bases; nucleotides not matched to a gene: 9. The TCR comes from a woman between 35 and 50 years old with Graves' ophthalmopathy. The sequencing input was blood. The rearrangement links TRBV7-9 to TRBJ1-3; 7 positions agree with TRBD1. CDR3 sequence reads: CASSSWTGSVSGNTIYF. DNA for the CDR3: TGTGCCAGCAGCTCATGGACAGGTTCGGTCTCTGGAAACACCATATATTTT. Full variable domain (remainder filled in from reference TRBV7-9 and TRBJ1-3): DTGVSQNPRHKITKRGQNVTFRCDPISEHNRLYWYRQTLGQGPEFLTYFQNEAQLEKSRLLSDRFSAERPKGSFSTLEIQRTEQGDSAMYLCASSSWTGSVSGNTIYFGEGSWLTVV.